Listed below are T cell receptor beta chains from one sample, sequenced in a study of T cells after yellow fever vaccination. One entry per CDR3 protein results from TCRdb running MiXCR on the 5' RACE reads. The sample lists around 310,000 distinct CDR3 sequences, approximately 3.9% occurring once. This specimen consisted of PBMCs, obtained on the day of the yellow fever booster vaccination. Source of these receptors: a man between 18 and 35 years old who received the YFV17D yellow fever vaccine. CDR3s include the opening cysteine and the closing phenylalanine or tryptophan. A D gene is named only where the DNA matches it firmly. Clone size appears in some rows only: once, few, many, or a class for an expanded clone.

D gene: .
V gene: TRBV3-1
clone size: .
J gene: TRBJ2-3
CDR3 protein: CASSPTQVGTDTQYF
CDR3 DNA: TGTGCCAGCAGCCCTACTCAGGTGGGCACAGATACGCAGTATTTT

D gene: TRBD2
V gene: TRBV5-1
clone size: few
J gene: TRBJ2-5
CDR3 protein: CASSLARLAGDQETQYF
CDR3 DNA: TGCGCCAGCAGCTTGGCCAGACTAGCGGGAGACCAAGAGACCCAGTACTTC

D gene: .
V gene: TRBV7-9
clone size: many
J gene: TRBJ1-2
CDR3 protein: CASSFQGVGYTF
CDR3 DNA: TGTGCCAGCAGCTTTCAAGGGGTTGGCTACACCTTC

D gene: TRBD1
V gene: TRBV5-1
clone size: many
J gene: TRBJ2-7
CDR3 protein: CASSQPTGGSYEQYF
CDR3 DNA: TGCGCCAGCAGCCAACCGACAGGGGGCTCTTACGAGCAGTACTTC

D gene: .
V gene: TRBV12-3/TRBV12-4
clone size: many
J gene: TRBJ2-3
CDR3 protein: CASSPTGADTQYF
CDR3 DNA: TGTGCCAGCAGTCCCACGGGGGCAGATACGCAGTATTTT

D gene: .
V gene: TRBV5-4
clone size: .
J gene: TRBJ1-1
CDR3 protein: CASSLDPSPSTEAFF
CDR3 DNA: TGTGCCAGCAGCTTGGACCCTTCGCCGAGCACTGAAGCTTTCTTT

D gene: .
V gene: TRBV6-5
clone size: many
J gene: TRBJ2-5
CDR3 protein: CASSYSGGTPETQYF
CDR3 DNA: TGTGCCAGCAGTTACTCTGGGGGTACCCCGGAGACCCAGTACTTC

D gene: .
V gene: TRBV6-1
clone size: many
J gene: TRBJ2-5
CDR3 protein: CASSGSSEGTQYF
CDR3 DNA: TGTGCCAGCAGCGGCTCTTCCGAGGGGACCCAGTACTTC

D gene: .
V gene: TRBV7-3
clone size: many
J gene: TRBJ1-1
CDR3 protein: CASSLYTNTEAFF
CDR3 DNA: TGTGCCAGCAGCTTATACACGAACACTGAAGCTTTCTTT

D gene: .
V gene: TRBV5-4
clone size: few
J gene: TRBJ2-5
CDR3 protein: CASSLSRATGETQYF
CDR3 DNA: TGTGCCAGCAGCTTGTCCCGGGCCACGGGAGAGACCCAGTACTTC

D gene: .
V gene: TRBV5-1
clone size: .
J gene: TRBJ2-5
CDR3 protein: CASSLYLQETQYF
CDR3 DNA: TGCGCCAGCAGCTTGTACCTCCAAGAGACCCAGTACTTC

D gene: TRBD1
V gene: TRBV7-7
clone size: many
J gene: TRBJ2-1
CDR3 protein: CASSRTGTTNEQFF
CDR3 DNA: TGTGCCAGCAGCCGGACAGGTACTACCAATGAGCAGTTCTTC

D gene: .
V gene: TRBV7-8
clone size: many
J gene: TRBJ2-1
CDR3 protein: CASSLYPPSAIYNEQFF
CDR3 DNA: TGTGCCAGCAGCTTATATCCCCCTAGCGCGATCTACAATGAGCAGTTCTTC

D gene: TRBD2
V gene: TRBV19
clone size: many
J gene: TRBJ2-2
CDR3 protein: CASSRDGLAGSPGTGELFF
CDR3 DNA: TGTGCCAGTAGTCGGGACGGACTAGCGGGTAGCCCCGGCACCGGGGAGCTGTTTTTT

D gene: .
V gene: TRBV4-1
clone size: .
J gene: TRBJ2-5
CDR3 protein: CASSQAWTHQETQYF
CDR3 DNA: TGCGCCAGCAGCCAAGCCTGGACCCACCAAGAGACCCAGTACTTC

D gene: TRBD1
V gene: TRBV24-1
clone size: .
J gene: TRBJ1-3
CDR3 protein: CATSDRQGSGNTIYF
CDR3 DNA: TGTGCCACCAGTGATCGACAGGGTTCTGGAAACACCATATATTTT

D gene: TRBD1
V gene: TRBV18
clone size: many
J gene: TRBJ2-5
CDR3 protein: CASSVELLDRGTQETQYF
CDR3 DNA: TGTGCCAGCTCAGTCGAACTGCTGGACAGGGGGACCCAAGAGACCCAGTACTTC

D gene: .
V gene: TRBV3-1
clone size: few
J gene: TRBJ2-2
CDR3 protein: CASSQILQGTGELFF
CDR3 DNA: TGTGCCAGCAGTCAAATATTACAGGGCACCGGGGAGCTGTTTTTT

D gene: TRBD1
V gene: TRBV6-1
clone size: .
J gene: TRBJ1-2
CDR3 protein: CASSLRTGGNYGYTF
CDR3 DNA: TGTGCCAGCAGTCTCCGGACAGGGGGCAACTATGGCTACACCTTC

D gene: .
V gene: TRBV4-1
clone size: many
J gene: TRBJ2-7
CDR3 protein: CASSQNYEQYF
CDR3 DNA: TGCGCCAGCAGCCAGAACTACGAGCAGTACTTC

D gene: .
V gene: TRBV6-5
clone size: many
J gene: TRBJ2-1
CDR3 protein: CASSSRNHPGRRNNEQFF
CDR3 DNA: TGTGCCAGCAGTTCACGGAATCACCCGGGACGGCGAAACAATGAGCAGTTCTTC

D gene: TRBD1
V gene: TRBV5-5
clone size: many
J gene: TRBJ2-3
CDR3 protein: CASSLQGARTDTQYF
CDR3 DNA: TGTGCCAGCAGCTTACAGGGGGCGCGAACAGATACGCAGTATTTT

D gene: .
V gene: TRBV2
clone size: many
J gene: TRBJ2-1
CDR3 protein: CASSVAGEQFF
CDR3 DNA: TGTGCCAGCAGTGTGGCTGGTGAGCAGTTCTTC

D gene: .
V gene: TRBV7-9
clone size: many
J gene: TRBJ1-1
CDR3 protein: CASSFGANTEAFF
CDR3 DNA: TGTGCCAGCAGCTTTGGGGCGAACACTGAAGCTTTCTTT

D gene: .
V gene: TRBV6-6
clone size: few
J gene: TRBJ2-1
CDR3 protein: CASSKGGPAYNEQFF
CDR3 DNA: TGTGCCAGCAGCAAAGGAGGGCCCGCCTACAATGAGCAGTTCTTC

D gene: TRBD1
V gene: TRBV6-6
clone size: few
J gene: TRBJ1-4
CDR3 protein: CASSYSGPGTGVTNEKLFF
CDR3 DNA: TGTGCCAGCAGTTACTCCGGGCCCGGGACAGGGGTCACTAATGAAAAACTGTTTTTT

D gene: TRBD1
V gene: TRBV20-1
clone size: many
J gene: TRBJ1-6
CDR3 protein: CSAYPGQLNSPLHF
CDR3 DNA: TGCAGTGCTTACCCGGGACAGCTTAATTCACCCCTCCACTTT

D gene: .
V gene: TRBV6-5
clone size: .
J gene: TRBJ1-5
CDR3 protein: CASSRKGYSNQPQHF
CDR3 DNA: TGTGCCAGCAGTAGAAAGGGTTATAGCAATCAGCCCCAGCATTTT

D gene: TRBD1
V gene: TRBV5-1
clone size: .
J gene: TRBJ2-7
CDR3 protein: CASSLGQGPEQYF
CDR3 DNA: TGCGCCAGCAGCTTGGGACAGGGACCCGAGCAGTACTTC

D gene: TRBD1
V gene: TRBV20-1
clone size: many
J gene: TRBJ2-7
CDR3 protein: CSARDDSTGIREQYF
CDR3 DNA: TGCAGTGCTAGAGATGATTCGACAGGGATTCGCGAGCAGTACTTC

D gene: .
V gene: TRBV12-3/TRBV12-4
clone size: many
J gene: TRBJ2-2
CDR3 protein: CASSRDAGELFF
CDR3 DNA: TGTGCCAGCAGCAGGGATGCCGGGGAGCTGTTTTTT

D gene: TRBD1
V gene: TRBV11-2
clone size: .
J gene: TRBJ1-2
CDR3 protein: CASSPLDRAGDGYTF
CDR3 DNA: TGTGCCAGCAGCCCCCTAGACAGGGCGGGGGATGGCTACACCTTC

D gene: .
V gene: TRBV5-8
clone size: .
J gene: TRBJ1-2
CDR3 protein: CASSIQGSLTRYTF
CDR3 DNA: TGTGCCAGCAGCATACAGGGTTCGCTTACCCGCTACACCTTC

D gene: .
V gene: TRBV7-2
clone size: many
J gene: TRBJ1-2
CDR3 protein: CASSLDFYGYTF
CDR3 DNA: TGTGCCAGCAGCTTAGATTTCTATGGCTACACCTTC

D gene: TRBD1
V gene: TRBV20-1
clone size: few
J gene: TRBJ1-6
CDR3 protein: CSALDRAPSPLHF
CDR3 DNA: TGCAGTGCTTTGGACAGGGCCCCTTCACCCCTCCACTTT

D gene: .
V gene: TRBV7-3
clone size: few
J gene: TRBJ1-1
CDR3 protein: CASSLTVSTEAFF
CDR3 DNA: TGTGCCAGCAGCTTAACCGTAAGCACTGAAGCTTTCTTT

D gene: .
V gene: TRBV6-2/TRBV6-3
clone size: .
J gene: TRBJ1-2
CDR3 protein: CASRFGGDGYTF
CDR3 DNA: TGTGCCAGCAGGTTCGGAGGGGATGGCTACACCTTC

D gene: .
V gene: TRBV5-1
clone size: many
J gene: TRBJ2-4
CDR3 protein: CASSWTDSIAKNIQYF
CDR3 DNA: TGCGCCAGCAGCTGGACGGATTCGATAGCCAAAAACATTCAGTACTTC

D gene: .
V gene: TRBV7-8
clone size: many
J gene: TRBJ2-3
CDR3 protein: CASSTRQLFTDTQYF
CDR3 DNA: TGTGCCAGCAGCACCCGACAGCTATTCACAGATACGCAGTATTTT

D gene: TRBD1
V gene: TRBV20-1
clone size: .
J gene: TRBJ1-2
CDR3 protein: CSGRTGGGNGYTF
CDR3 DNA: TGCAGTGGGCGGACAGGGGGCGGTAATGGCTACACCTTC

D gene: .
V gene: TRBV4-1
clone size: few
J gene: TRBJ1-1
CDR3 protein: CASSQETVPMDMNTEAFF
CDR3 DNA: TGCGCCAGCAGCCAAGAAACCGTCCCGATGGACATGAACACTGAAGCTTTCTTT

D gene: .
V gene: TRBV6-5
clone size: few
J gene: TRBJ2-2
CDR3 protein: CASSYYEGTGELFF
CDR3 DNA: TGTGCCAGCAGTTACTACGAGGGGACCGGGGAGCTGTTTTTT

D gene: .
V gene: TRBV10-2
clone size: many
J gene: TRBJ1-2
CDR3 protein: CASTGRAWNYGYTF
CDR3 DNA: TGCGCCAGCACCGGCAGGGCCTGGAACTATGGCTACACCTTC

D gene: .
V gene: TRBV18
clone size: many
J gene: TRBJ2-5
CDR3 protein: CASSPTVQETQYF
CDR3 DNA: TGTGCCAGCAGCCCGACAGTCCAAGAGACCCAGTACTTC

D gene: TRBD2
V gene: TRBV6-5
clone size: .
J gene: TRBJ2-2
CDR3 protein: CASVGLTSNTGELFF
CDR3 DNA: TGTGCCAGCGTGGGACTAACATCGAACACCGGGGAGCTGTTTTTT